The rows below give T cell receptor beta chains drawn from one sample of a study of T cell responses to AZD1222 COVID-19 vaccine. Data came from immunoSEQ multiplex PCR; TCRdb stores just in-frame clones and leaves some out. The sample holds 90,000 to 120,000 clones; around nine tenths are singletons and the top ten take 3.3%. Sequences were derived from peripheral blood, sampled 28 days after the second dose of the MenACWY control vaccine. These TCRs come from an adult who received the MenACWY meningococcal vaccine as a control. The CDR3 runs from the conserved cysteine through the conserved F or W.

>TRBV3-1/TRBV3-2|TRBJ2-1
CASSPRRRGDYNEQFF
>TRBV15|TRBJ2-7
CATSRGTGGAYEQYF
>TRBV7-9|TRBJ2-1
CASSRDWRNEQFF
>TRBV6-2/TRBV6-3|TRBJ2-5
CASSDRRQDQETQYF
>TRBV7-9|TRBJ1-1
CASSIQGANTEAFF
>TRBV24-1|TRBJ1-5
CATSASGTGRYQPQHF
>TRBV6-2/TRBV6-3|TRBJ1-1
CASSYIGQGASEAFF
>TRBV19|TRBJ2-3
CASSITVYDADTQYF
>TRBV7-2|TRBJ1-1
CASSLNSLNTEAFF
>TRBV6-5|TRBJ1-1
CASTASNREAFF
>TRBV28|TRBJ1-4
CASSSPGTNEKLFF
>TRBV3-1/TRBV3-2|TRBJ1-2
CASSNTGTGSYGYTF
>TRBV27|TRBJ2-3
CASSRWGALDTQYF
>TRBV28|TRBJ1-5
CASSFTPYINQPQHF
>TRBV28|TRBJ2-5
CASSLVDRQETQYF
>TRBV20-1|TRBJ2-5
CSASPTQETQYF
>TRBV7-8|TRBJ2-5
CASSLRGRLGKETQYF
>TRBV4-2|TRBJ1-1
CASSRDGGVTEAFF
>TRBV14|TRBJ1-2
CASSQSIDTIYTF
>TRBV4-1|TRBJ1-4
CASSAREGVRNEKLFF
>TRBV27|TRBJ2-1
CASSLPGTTKYNEQFF
>TRBV6-5|TRBJ1-5
CASSPRVGNQPQHF
>TRBV4-3|TRBJ1-2
CASSQDVSQGLTYGYTF
>TRBV5-6|TRBJ2-1
CASSLGLAVYEQFF
>TRBV5-1|TRBJ2-2
CASSGRGPDGELFF
>TRBV7-2|TRBJ2-7
CASSRQWPPYEQYF
>TRBV6-2/TRBV6-3|TRBJ2-7
CASSYDRGSYEQYF
>TRBV11-2|TRBJ2-7
CASSLSPSYEQYF
>TRBV7-8|TRBJ2-2
CASSPSYQEKMELFF
>TRBV5-1|TRBJ2-7
CASSSIQGYEQYF
>TRBV5-4|TRBJ1-6
CASSLDSNSPLHF
>TRBV28|TRBJ1-2
CASSSPPGAYGYTF
>TRBV4-1|TRBJ1-1
CASSQGIGQPGTEAFF
>TRBV5-1|TRBJ1-1
CASSLGGQGNTEAFF
>TRBV27|TRBJ1-6
CASSLSNGRNSPLHF
>TRBV5-4|TRBJ2-7
CASSLGWTGGYEQYF
>TRBV3-1/TRBV3-2|TRBJ2-7
CASSQGRAYEQYF
>TRBV7-2|TRBJ1-4
CASSLVQGPSEKLFF
>TRBV18|TRBJ2-5
CASSPGGKETQYF
>TRBV27|TRBJ1-5
CANLLDYSNQPQHF
>TRBV6-2/TRBV6-3|TRBJ1-2
CASSYSGGNYGYTF
>TRBV3-1/TRBV3-2|TRBJ2-1
CASSQALAGDSSYNEQFF
>TRBV4-2|TRBJ1-4
CASSTYHNEKLFF
>TRBV24-1|TRBJ1-1
CATSDSAVEGTEAFF
>TRBV19|TRBJ1-2
CASSSRALSHYGYTF